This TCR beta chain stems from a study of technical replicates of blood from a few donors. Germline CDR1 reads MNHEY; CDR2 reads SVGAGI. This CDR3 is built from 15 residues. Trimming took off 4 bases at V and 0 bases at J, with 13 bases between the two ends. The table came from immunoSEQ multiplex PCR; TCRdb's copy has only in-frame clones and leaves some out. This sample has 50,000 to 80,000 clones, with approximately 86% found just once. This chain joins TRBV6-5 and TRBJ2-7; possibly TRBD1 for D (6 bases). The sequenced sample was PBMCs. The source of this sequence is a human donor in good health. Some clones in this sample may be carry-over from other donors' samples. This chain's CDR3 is CASSSNRVGSYEQYF. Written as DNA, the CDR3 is TGTGCCAGCAGTTCCAACAGGGTCGGCTCCTACGAGCAGTACTTC.